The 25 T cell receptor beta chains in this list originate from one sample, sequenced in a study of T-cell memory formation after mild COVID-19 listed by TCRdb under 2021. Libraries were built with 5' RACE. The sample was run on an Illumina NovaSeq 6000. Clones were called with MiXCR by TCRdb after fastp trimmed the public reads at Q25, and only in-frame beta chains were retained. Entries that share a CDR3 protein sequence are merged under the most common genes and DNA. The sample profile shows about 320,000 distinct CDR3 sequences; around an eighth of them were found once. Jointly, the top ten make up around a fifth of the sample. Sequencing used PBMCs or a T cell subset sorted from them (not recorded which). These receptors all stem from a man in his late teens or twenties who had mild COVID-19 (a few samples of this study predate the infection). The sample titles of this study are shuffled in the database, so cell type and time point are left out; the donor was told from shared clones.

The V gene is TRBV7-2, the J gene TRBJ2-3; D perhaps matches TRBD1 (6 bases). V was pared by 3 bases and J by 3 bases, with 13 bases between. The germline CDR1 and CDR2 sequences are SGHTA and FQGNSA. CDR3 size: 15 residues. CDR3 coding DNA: TGTGCCAGCAGCTTGGGGGCAGGGCGGACAGATACGCAGTATTTT. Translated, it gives CASSLGAGRTDTQYF.

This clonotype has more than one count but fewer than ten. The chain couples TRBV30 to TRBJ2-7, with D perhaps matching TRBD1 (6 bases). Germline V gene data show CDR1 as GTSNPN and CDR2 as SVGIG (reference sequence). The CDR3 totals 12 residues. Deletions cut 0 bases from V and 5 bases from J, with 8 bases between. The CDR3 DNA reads TGTGCCTGGAGTGTACAGGGCCACGAGCAGTACTTC. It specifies CAWSVQGHEQYF.

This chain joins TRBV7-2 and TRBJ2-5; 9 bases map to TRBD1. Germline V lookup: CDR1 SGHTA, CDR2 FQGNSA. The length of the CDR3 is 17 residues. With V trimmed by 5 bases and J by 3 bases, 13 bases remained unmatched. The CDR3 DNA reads TGTGCCAGCAGCCCAGAGTCGACAGGGGGTATGGAAGAGACCCAGTACTTC. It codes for CASSPESTGGMEETQYF.

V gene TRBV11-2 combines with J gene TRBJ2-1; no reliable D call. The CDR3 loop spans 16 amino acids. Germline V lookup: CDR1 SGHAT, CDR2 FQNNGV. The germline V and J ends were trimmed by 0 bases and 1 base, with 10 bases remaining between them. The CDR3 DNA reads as TGTGCCAGCAGCTTAGAGGGCCAGCCATCCTACAATGAGCAGTTCTTC. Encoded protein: CASSLEGQPSYNEQFF.

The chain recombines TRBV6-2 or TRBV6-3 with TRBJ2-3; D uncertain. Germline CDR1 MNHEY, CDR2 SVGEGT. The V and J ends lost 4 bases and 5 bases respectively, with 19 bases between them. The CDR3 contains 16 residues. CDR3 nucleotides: TGTGCCAGCAGTTTCCGGCGGACCAGTCCAGGAGATACGCAGTATTTT. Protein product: CASSFRRTSPGDTQYF.

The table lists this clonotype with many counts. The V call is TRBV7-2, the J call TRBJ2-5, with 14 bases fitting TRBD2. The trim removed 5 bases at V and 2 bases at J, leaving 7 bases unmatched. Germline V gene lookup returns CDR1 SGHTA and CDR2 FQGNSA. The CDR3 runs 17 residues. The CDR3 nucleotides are TGTGCCAGCAGCACGGGACTAGCGGGGGCGAAACAAGAGACCCAGTACTTC. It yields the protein CASSTGLAGAKQETQYF.

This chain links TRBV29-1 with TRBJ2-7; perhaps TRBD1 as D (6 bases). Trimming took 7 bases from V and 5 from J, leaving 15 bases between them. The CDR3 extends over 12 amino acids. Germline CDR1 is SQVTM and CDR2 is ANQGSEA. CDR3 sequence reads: CSGRTPGDEQYF. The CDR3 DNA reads TGCAGCGGGAGGACCCCAGGGGACGAGCAGTACTTC.

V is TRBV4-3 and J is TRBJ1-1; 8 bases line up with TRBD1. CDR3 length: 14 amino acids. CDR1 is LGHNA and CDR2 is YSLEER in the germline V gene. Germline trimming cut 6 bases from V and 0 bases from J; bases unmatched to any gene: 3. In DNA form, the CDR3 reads TGCGCCAGCAGTCAACAGGGGGTGAACACTGAAGCTTTCTTT. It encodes CASSQQGVNTEAFF.

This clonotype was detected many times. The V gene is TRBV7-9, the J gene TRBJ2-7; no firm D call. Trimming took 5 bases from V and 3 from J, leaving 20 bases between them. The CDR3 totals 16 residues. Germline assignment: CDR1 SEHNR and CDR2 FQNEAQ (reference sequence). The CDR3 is CASSTSPQRPIYEQYF. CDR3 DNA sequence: TGTGCCAGCAGCACATCCCCCCAGCGTCCTATCTACGAGCAGTACTTC.

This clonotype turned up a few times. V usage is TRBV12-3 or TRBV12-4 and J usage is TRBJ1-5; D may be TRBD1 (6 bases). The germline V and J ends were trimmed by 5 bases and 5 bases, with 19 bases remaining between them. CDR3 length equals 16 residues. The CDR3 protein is CASSPPDSNRHQPQHF. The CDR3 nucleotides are TGTGCCAGCAGTCCTCCGGACAGTAATAGGCATCAGCCCCAGCATTTT.

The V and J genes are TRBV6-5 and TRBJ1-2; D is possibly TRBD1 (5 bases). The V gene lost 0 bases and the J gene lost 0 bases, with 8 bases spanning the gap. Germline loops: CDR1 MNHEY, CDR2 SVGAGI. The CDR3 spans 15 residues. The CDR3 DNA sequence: TGTGCCAGCAGTTACTCGGGGACGGCTAACTATGGCTACACCTTC. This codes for CASSYSGTANYGYTF.

The CDR3 protein is CSATTPGQGGEQYF. The CDR3 DNA is TGCAGTGCGACGACGCCGGGACAGGGCGGAGAGCAGTACTTC. J is TRBJ2-7 and V is TRBV20-1; 9 bases line up with TRBD1. The CDR3 is 14 amino acids. The germline V gene has CDR1 DFQATT and CDR2 SNEGSKA (reference sequence). V lost 6 bases to trimming and J lost 7 bases; unmatched junction nucleotides: 13.

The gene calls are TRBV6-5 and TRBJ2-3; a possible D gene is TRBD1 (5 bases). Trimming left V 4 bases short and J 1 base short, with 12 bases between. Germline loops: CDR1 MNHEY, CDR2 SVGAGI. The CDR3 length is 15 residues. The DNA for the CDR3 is TGTGCCAGCAGTTTGACAGAGACGGGCACAGATACGCAGTATTTT. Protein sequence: CASSLTETGTDTQYF.

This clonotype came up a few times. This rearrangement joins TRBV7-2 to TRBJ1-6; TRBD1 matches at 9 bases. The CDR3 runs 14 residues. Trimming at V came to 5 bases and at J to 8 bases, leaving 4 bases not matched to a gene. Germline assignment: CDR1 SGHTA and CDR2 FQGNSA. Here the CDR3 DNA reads TGTGCCAGCAGCAACAGGGGGCTAGATTCACCCCTCCACTTT. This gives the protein CASSNRGLDSPLHF.

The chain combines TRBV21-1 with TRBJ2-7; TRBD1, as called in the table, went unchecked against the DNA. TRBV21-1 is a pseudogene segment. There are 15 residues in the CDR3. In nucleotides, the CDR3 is TGTGCCAGCAGTCCCGGGACAAGGACTACAAGAGAGCAGTACGTC. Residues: CASSPGTRTTREQYV.

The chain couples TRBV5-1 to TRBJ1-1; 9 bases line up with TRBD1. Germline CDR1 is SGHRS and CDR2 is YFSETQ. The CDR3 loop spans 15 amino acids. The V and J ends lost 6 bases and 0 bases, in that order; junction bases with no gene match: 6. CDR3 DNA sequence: TGCGCCAGCACCCACAGGGGGCCGGTGAACACTGAAGCTTTCTTT. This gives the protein CASTHRGPVNTEAFF.

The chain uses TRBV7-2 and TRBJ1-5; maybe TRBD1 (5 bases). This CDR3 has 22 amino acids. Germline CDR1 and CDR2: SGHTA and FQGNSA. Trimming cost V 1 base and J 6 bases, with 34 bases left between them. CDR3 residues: CASSLGPQFDHSPGGVGQPQHF. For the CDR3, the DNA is TGTGCCAGCAGCTTAGGGCCCCAATTTGATCACAGCCCCGGAGGGGTCGGTCAGCCCCAGCATTTT.

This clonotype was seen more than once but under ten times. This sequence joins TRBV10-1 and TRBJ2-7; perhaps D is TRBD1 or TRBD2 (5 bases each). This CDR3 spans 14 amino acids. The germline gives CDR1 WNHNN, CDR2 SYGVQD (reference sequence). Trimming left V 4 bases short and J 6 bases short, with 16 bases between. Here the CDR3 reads CASSVGTGVREQYF. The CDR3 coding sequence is TGCGCCAGCAGTGTTGGGACCGGGGTCCGCGAGCAGTACTTC.

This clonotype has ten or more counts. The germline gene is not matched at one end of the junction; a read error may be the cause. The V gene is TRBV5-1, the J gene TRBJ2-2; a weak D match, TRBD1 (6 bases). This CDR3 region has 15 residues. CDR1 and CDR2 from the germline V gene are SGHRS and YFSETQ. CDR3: CASSLGTTNTGELFF. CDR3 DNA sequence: TGTGCCAGCAGCTTGGGGACAACGAACACCGGGGAGCTGTTTTTT.

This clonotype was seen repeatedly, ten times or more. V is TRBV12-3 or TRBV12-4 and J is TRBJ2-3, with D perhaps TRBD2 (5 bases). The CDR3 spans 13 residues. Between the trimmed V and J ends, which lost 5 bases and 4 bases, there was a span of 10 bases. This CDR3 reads CASSLRGADTQYF. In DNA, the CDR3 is TGTGCCAGCAGTCTTCGGGGAGCAGATACGCAGTATTTT.

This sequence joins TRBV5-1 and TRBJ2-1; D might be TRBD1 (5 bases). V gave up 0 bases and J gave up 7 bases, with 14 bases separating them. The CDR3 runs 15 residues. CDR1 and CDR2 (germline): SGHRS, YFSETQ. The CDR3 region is CASSLEGATENEQFF. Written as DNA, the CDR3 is TGCGCCAGCAGCTTGGAAGGGGCTACTGAGAATGAGCAGTTCTTC.

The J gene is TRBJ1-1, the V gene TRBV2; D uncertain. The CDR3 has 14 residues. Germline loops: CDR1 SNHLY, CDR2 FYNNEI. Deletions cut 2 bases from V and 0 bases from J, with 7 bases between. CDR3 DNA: TGTGCCAGCAGTGAACCTAGGATGAACACTGAAGCTTTCTTT. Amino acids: CASSEPRMNTEAFF.

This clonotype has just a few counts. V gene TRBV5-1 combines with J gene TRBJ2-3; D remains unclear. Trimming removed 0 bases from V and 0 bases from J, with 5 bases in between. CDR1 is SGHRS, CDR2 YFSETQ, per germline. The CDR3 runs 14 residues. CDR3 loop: CASSLATSTDTQYF. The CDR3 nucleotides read TGCGCCAGCAGCTTGGCGACTAGCACAGATACGCAGTATTTT.

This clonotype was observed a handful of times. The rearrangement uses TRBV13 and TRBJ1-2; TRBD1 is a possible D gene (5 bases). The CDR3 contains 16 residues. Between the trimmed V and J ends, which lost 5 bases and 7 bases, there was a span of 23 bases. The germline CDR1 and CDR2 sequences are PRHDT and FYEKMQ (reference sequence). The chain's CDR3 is CASSRGRAALDRGYTF. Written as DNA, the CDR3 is TGTGCCAGCAGCCGGGGCAGGGCCGCCCTCGATCGTGGCTACACCTTC.

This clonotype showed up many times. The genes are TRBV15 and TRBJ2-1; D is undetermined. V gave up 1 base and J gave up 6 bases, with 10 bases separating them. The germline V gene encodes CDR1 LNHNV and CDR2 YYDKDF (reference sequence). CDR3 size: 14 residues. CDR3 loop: CATSRVGFPNEQFF. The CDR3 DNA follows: TGTGCCACCAGCAGAGTAGGGTTTCCCAATGAGCAGTTCTTC.